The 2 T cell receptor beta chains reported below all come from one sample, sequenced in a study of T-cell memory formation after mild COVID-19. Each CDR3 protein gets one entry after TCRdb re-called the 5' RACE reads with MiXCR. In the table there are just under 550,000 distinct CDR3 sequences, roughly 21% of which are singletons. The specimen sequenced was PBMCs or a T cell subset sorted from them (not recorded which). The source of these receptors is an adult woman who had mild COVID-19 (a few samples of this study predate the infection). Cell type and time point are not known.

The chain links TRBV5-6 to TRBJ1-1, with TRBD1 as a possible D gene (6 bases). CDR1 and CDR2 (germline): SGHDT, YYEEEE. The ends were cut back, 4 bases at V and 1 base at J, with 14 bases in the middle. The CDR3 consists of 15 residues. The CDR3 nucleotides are TGTGCCAGCAGCCTAGGACAGTTAAAGAACACTGAAGCTTTCTTT. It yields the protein CASSLGQLKNTEAFF.

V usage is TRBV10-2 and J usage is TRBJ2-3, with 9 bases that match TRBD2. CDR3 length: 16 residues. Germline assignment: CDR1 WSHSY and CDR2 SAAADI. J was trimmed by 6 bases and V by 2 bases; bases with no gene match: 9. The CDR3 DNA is TGCGCCAGCAGTGAGGCAGCGGGAGGTCGCCCGGATACGCAGTATTTT. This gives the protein CASSEAAGGRPDTQYF.